The TCR beta chain described here comes from a study of T-cell reconstitution after alpha-beta-depleted transplantation in children (dated by TCRdb to 2015 to 2016). Concerning the study at large: Using TCR repertoire profiling, the study quantitatively followed how T-cell immune reconstitution unfolded in children after TCRalphabeta/CD19-depleted allogeneic hematopoietic cell transplantation. Results and caveats for the whole study, not just this receptor: In some patients, high TCRbeta diversity at day 60 was attributed to recipient T cells and intrathymic progenitors that had survived conditioning. Over the following months the frequencies of hyperexpanded clones went down, and after one year T-cell counts and TCRbeta diversity were mostly credited to newly produced T cells. The apparently early alphabetaT-cell count recovery about two months after transplant was reportedly dependent on only several hundred rapidly expanded clones derived from non-depleted graft cells.

Via the germline V gene, CDR1 is SGHVS and CDR2 FQNEAQ. The CDR3 runs 18 residues from the cysteine to the phenylalanine. Left in the record is the CDR3 DNA by itself, 54 bases read in frame from the first base. The V end loses 3 bases and the J end loses 0 bases, and a stretch of 19 bases separates them. This clonotype was observed many times. What this receptor recognizes is not known. There are no base qualities to consult, and no much larger clone falls within one base. Library method: PCR. This sample was sequenced with an Illumina HiSeq 2500. TCR libraries were prepared with molecular barcoding, using unique molecular identifiers to normalize TCRbeta repertoire quantification. In-frame beta chains were kept once TCRdb had trimmed the public reads at Q25 with fastp and called clones with MiXCR. Duplicate CDR3 protein sequences are folded into a single record with the most common DNA and genes. This sample is represented by around 250,000 distinct CDR3 sequences; less than 9% of them were singletons. Of the sample, 6% to 7% is held by the ten largest clones.

Interpreted using the paper, the treatment or condition label stands for: allogeneic hematopoietic cell transplantation with graft depleted of TCRalphabeta T cells and CD19 B cells. The transplant recipients were children given TCRalphabeta/CD19-depleted allogeneic hematopoietic cell grafts. The chain is made from TRBV7-8 and TRBJ2-3, with TRBD2 as a weak D call on 5 bases. The clonotype was recovered from a male patient younger than 18 who had a stem cell transplant for acute lymphoblastic leukemia, so the T cells may come from the graft donor. The specimen comprised PBMCs, mostly from graft donor cells, sampled 180 days after TCRalphabeta/CD19-depleted stem cell transplant. Here is the DNA: TGTGCCAGCAGCTTCCCCCCACCAGCGTGGACTAGCACAGATACGCAGTATTTT. Translated, it reads CASSFPPPAWTSTDTQYF.